This T cell receptor (beta chain) comes out of a study of beta chain features in type 1 diabetes. Overall study findings and caveats: Patients and controls would share equally any PCR tilt toward shorter templates. Sequencing the cDNA could make cells with high TCR expression show up more than they should. The analysis here could not establish whether HLA type shapes TCRB rearrangement. Moderately but significantly shorter TCRB CDR3s were found in Type 1 diabetes patients in all four CD4+ subsets.

This clone was observed a handful of times. Antigen unknown. Expressed TCRB transcripts were sequenced, since all the RNA that had been isolated was reverse transcribed. Around 3.9 million reads per sample were averaged for naive, central memory and regulatory samples. The data were produced by immunoSEQ multiplex PCR, yet TCRdb's version contains in-frame clones alone and is incomplete. The sample yields about 650,000 clones, about an eighth seen once. This clonotype was sampled from a man younger than 45 with type 1 diabetes. Sequencing was carried out using naive CD4+ T cells from blood.

In DNA form, the CDR3 reads TGTGCCAGCAGTCGGGAACAGGGGAGGCATCAGCCCCAGCATTTT. The encoded protein is CASSREQGRHQPQHF. J is TRBJ1-5 and V is TRBV6-5; 7 bases are shared with TRBD1. Germline-derived CDR1 and CDR2 are MNHEY and SVGAGI. This CDR3 comprises 15 residues. Germline trimming cut 5 bases from V and 5 bases from J; bases unmatched to any gene: 9.